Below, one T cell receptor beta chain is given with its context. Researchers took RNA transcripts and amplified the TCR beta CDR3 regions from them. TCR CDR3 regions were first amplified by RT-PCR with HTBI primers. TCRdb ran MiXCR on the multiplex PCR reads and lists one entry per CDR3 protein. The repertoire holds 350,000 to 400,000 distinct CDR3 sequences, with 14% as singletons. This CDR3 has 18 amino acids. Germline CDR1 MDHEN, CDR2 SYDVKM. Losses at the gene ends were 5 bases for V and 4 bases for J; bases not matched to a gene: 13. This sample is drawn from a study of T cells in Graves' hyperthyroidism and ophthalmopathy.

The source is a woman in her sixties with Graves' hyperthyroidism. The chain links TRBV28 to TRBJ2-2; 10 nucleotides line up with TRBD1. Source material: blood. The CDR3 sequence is CASSLTGTGAGGTGELFF. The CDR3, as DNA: TGTGCCAGCAGTCTTACCGGGACAGGGGCAGGAGGCACCGGGGAGCTGTTTTTT.